The T cell receptor (beta chain) described here comes from a study of metastatic and nonmetastatic thyroid tumors. At the level of the study: Repertoires of blood and of tissue (tumor or nodule) from malignant and benign thyroid patients were compared.

In the original processing: A papillary thyroid cancer distant-metastasis classifier was built from CDR3 differences across clinicopathological groups. TCRdb re-called the PCR reads with MiXCR. The V and J calls, along with clone size, are taken from TCRdb and not from the paper's own processing. The data show under 35,000 clones, less than 40% seen once. V was trimmed by 3 bases and J by 6 bases, leaving 6 bases between them. Per germline, CDR1 LGHDT and CDR2 YNNKEL (reference sequence). The CDR3 spans 12 residues. Patients were all untreated before their thyroid surgery. A remark on this clone: The antigen is not known.

Study results and caveats: According to reports, the diversity of TCR beta was significantly higher in malignant thyroid tumors than in benign nodules, and this held in both blood and tumor samples.

This chain connects TRBV3-1 to TRBJ2-1; D is uncertain. The sample consisted of tumor tissue. This clonotype was obtained from a female donor with papillary thyroid cancer or a benign thyroid nodule (not recorded which). Some clones in this sample may be carry-over from other donors' samples. The CDR3 is CASSHISNEQFF. CDR3 sequence (DNA): TGTGCCAGCAGCCATATAAGCAATGAGCAGTTCTTC.